This TCR beta chain was captured in a study of blood T cell repertoires in COVID-19 (dated by TCRdb to about 2020). The study in broad terms: The collaborator samples originated in the United States, Italy and Spain and spanned the acute and convalescent phases of COVID-19. The dataset comprised deeply sampled blood TCRbeta repertoires from subjects exposed to, actively infected with, or recovered from COVID-19. The samples were drawn from the first 160 participants of the ongoing ImmuneRACE study and from 1,254 subjects provided by 6 global collaborators. HLA class I and class II types, where available, came from metadata supplied by the sample provider rather than from assay-based typing. The prospective study material was composed of cDNA or gDNA derived from T cells, B-cell-depleted T cells, or PBMCs. Sample metadata almost always included a de-identified subject ID, COVID-19 status, age in years and sex. The repertoires were made available in a free public database intended to serve as a resource for research on the immune response to SARS-CoV-2.

Comments on this clone: Its cognate antigen has yet to be identified. Base-call qualities are not available, and no considerably larger clone is one nucleotide away. Other DNA sequences in the sample encode the same CDR3.

In the prospective study, participants were about 18 to 89 years old, resided in about two dozen geographic areas of the United States, and were enrolled through a virtual design. In the prospective study, cohorts were assigned on the basis of participant-reported clinical history obtained from a screening survey and a study questionnaire. In the prospective study, mobile phlebotomists collected whole blood, serum and a nasopharyngeal or oropharyngeal swab from each participant. Participants in the prospective study had the option to provide additional blood draws and questionnaires over an approximately 2-month period. Blood samples from the prospective study were shipped frozen or at room temperature prior to DNA extraction. Here is what the overall study found, with its caveats: The amount of clinical and demographic metadata varied by source and participant and was provided uncurated.

The immunoSEQ Assay, a bias-controlled multiplex PCR, was used to amplify TCRbeta CDR3 regions from genomic DNA. As for how the authors treated the data: Nucleated cell counts per sample were estimated from amplification of reference gene primers within the assay. To quantify the absolute abundance of each unique TCRbeta CDR3 rearrangement, sequence reads were collapsed and filtered. Productive Simpson clonality was computed per sample as the square root of Simpson's diversity index over productive rearrangements. TCRdb took over this immuneACCESS table, retaining in-frame rearrangements with V and J assigned. Such tables are incomplete; in checked studies, under half of the missing clones stem from an unresolved V gene, and the remainder is unexplained. V and J calls and clone size are those listed in that table; D and trimming were worked out from the DNA. The sample includes some 170,000 clones, with roughly 90% observed a single time. Around 1.2% of the sample belongs to the ten largest clones.

The CDR1 and CDR2 encoded by the germline V gene are KGHSH and LQKENI. Its CDR3 holds 13 amino acids, cysteine through phenylalanine. This entry keeps only the CDR3 DNA: 39 bases, framed from base 1. For this chain, trimming is 6 bases at the V end and 3 bases at the J end, and the number of junction bases without a gene match is 4. Sequenced sample: PBMCs or T cells enriched from blood (not recorded which). The receptor was isolated from a human donor with acute COVID-19. The donor label of this sample is uncertain. The V gene is TRBV18 and the J gene is TRBJ1-2, with TRBD1 matching 7 junction bases. The DNA reads TGTGCCAGCTCGCCCGACAGGGACTATGGCTACACCTTC. Its amino acids are CASSPDRDYGYTF.